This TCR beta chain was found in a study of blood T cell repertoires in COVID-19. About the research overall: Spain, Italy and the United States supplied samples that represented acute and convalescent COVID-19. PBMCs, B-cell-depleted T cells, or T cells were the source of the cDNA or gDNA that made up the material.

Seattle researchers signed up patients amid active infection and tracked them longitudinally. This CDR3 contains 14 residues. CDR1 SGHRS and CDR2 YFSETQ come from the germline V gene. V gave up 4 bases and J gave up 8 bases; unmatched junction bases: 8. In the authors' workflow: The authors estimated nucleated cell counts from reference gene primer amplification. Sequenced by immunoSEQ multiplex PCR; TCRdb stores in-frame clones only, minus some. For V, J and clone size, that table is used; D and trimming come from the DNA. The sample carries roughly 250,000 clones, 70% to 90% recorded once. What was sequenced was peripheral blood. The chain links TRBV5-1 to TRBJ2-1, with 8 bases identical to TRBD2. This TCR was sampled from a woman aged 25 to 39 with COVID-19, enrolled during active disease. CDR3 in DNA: TGCGCCAGCAGCCCGGGAGGGGGTTGGTATGAGCAGTTCTTC. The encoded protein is CASSPGGGWYEQFF.